The T cell receptor beta chain under discussion was sequenced for a study of molecular identifiers for immune sequencing clone quantification. Libraries for naive CD8 T cells, which were made from about 19,000 to 1,100,000 sorted cells, drew on 10%, 30% or 50% of the RNA. This clonotype was counted many times. Germline CDR1 is SGHVS and CDR2 is FNYEAQ. CDR3 length equals 12 residues. The ends were cut back, 5 bases at V and 1 base at J, with 5 bases in the middle. Each CDR3 protein gets one entry after TCRdb re-called the PCR reads with MiXCR. The sample contains roughly 86,000 distinct CDR3 sequences, 15% to 20% of which appear only once.

The sample was naive CD8+ T cells from blood, with Jurkat cell RNA spiked in. Specified subset: FACS-sorted CD8+CD4-CCR7+CD45RA+ naive T cells. The chain couples TRBV7-6 to TRBJ2-5; D is uncertain. The receptor was isolated from a human donor in good health. Some libraries in this study had Jurkat cell RNA spiked in. The CDR3 reads CASSLLQETQYF. The CDR3 DNA sequence: TGTGCCAGCAGCCTTCTCCAAGAGACCCAGTACTTC.